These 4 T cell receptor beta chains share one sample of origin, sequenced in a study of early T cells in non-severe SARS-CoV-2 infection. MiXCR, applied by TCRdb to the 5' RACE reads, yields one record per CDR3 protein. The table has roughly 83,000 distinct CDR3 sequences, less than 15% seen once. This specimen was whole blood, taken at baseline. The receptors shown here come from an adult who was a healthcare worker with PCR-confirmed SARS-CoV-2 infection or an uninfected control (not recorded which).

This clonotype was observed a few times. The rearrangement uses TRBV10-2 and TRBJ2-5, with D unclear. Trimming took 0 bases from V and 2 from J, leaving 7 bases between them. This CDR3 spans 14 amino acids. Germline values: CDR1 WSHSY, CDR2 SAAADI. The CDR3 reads CASSESGYQETQYF. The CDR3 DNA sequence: TGCGCCAGCAGTGAGTCAGGGTATCAAGAGACCCAGTACTTC.

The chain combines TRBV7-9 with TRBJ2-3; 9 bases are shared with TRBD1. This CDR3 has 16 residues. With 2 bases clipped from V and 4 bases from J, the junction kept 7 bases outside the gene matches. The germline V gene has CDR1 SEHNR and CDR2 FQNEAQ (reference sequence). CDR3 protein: CASSLTGGIRADTQYF. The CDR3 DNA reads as TGTGCCAGCAGCTTAACAGGGGGCATAAGGGCAGATACGCAGTATTTT. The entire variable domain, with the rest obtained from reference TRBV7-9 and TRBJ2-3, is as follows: DTGVSQNPRHKITKRGQNVTFRCDPISEHNRLYWYRQTLGQGPEFLTYFQNEAQLEKSRLLSDRFSAERPKGSFSTLEIQRTEQGDSAMYLCASSLTGGIRADTQYFGPGTRLTVL.

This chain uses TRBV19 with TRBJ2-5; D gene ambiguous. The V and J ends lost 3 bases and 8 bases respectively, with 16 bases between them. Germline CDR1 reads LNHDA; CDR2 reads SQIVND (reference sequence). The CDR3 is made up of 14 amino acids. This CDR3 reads CASSIVARLSTQYF. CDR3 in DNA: TGTGCCAGTAGTATTGTTGCTAGATTGAGTACCCAGTACTTC.

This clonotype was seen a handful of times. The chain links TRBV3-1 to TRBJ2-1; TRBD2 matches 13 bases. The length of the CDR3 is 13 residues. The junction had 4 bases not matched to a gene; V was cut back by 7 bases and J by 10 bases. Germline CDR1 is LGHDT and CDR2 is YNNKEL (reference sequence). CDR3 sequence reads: CASMGLAGIEQFF. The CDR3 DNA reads TGTGCCAGCATGGGACTAGCGGGGATCGAGCAGTTCTTC.